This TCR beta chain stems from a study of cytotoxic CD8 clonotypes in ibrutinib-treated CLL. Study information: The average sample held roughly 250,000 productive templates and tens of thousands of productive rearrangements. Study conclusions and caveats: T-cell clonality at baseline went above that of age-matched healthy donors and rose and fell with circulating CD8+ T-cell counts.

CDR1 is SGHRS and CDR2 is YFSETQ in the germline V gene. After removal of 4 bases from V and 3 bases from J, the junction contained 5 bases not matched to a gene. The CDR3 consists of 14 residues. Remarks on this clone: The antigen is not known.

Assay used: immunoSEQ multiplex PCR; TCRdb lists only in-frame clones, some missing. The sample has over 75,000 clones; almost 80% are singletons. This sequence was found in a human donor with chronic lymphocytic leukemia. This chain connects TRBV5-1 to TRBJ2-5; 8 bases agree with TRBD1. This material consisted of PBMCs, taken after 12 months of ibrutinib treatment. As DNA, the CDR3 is TGCGCCAGCAGCCTGGGGACAGGTAAAGAGACCCAGTACTTC. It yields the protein CASSLGTGKETQYF.